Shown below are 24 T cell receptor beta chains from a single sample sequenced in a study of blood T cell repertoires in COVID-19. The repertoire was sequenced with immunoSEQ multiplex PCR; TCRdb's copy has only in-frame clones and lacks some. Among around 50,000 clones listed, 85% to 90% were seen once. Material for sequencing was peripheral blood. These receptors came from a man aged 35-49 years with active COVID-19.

This CDR3 is CASSLPSSYNEQFF. DNA of the CDR3: TGCGCCAGCAGCTTGCCCTCCTCCTACAATGAGCAGTTCTTC. The rearrangement uses TRBV5-1 and TRBJ2-1; D call uncertain. V lost 1 base to trimming and J lost 0 bases, with 5 bases between them. This CDR3 has 14 residues. Germline loops: CDR1 SGHRS, CDR2 YFSETQ.

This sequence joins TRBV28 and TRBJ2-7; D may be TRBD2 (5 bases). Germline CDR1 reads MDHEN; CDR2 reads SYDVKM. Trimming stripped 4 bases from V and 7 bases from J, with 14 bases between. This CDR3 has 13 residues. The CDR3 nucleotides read TGTGCCAGCAGTTCCGGGGTGTTAGGGGAGCAGTACTTC. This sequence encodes CASSSGVLGEQYF.

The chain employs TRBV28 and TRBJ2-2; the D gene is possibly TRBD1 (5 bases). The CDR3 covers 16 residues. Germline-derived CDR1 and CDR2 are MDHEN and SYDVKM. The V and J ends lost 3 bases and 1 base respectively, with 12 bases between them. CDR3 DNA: TGTGCCAGCAGTTTCAGTAGGGGATGGAACACCGGGGAGCTGTTTTTT. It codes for CASSFSRGWNTGELFF.

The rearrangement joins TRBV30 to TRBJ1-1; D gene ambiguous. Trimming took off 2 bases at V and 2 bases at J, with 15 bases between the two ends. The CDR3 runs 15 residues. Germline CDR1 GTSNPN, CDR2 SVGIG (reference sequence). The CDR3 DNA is TGTGCCTGGAGTTCCCCGGGTGCTAGAAACACTGAAGCTTTCTTT. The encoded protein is CAWSSPGARNTEAFF.

DNA for the CDR3: TGTGCCAGCAGCCCTCGGCAGGGTCGGTACGAGCAGTACTTC. It is translated as CASSPRQGRYEQYF. This chain joins TRBV5-5 and TRBJ2-7; D is perhaps TRBD1 (5 bases). Trimming removed 4 bases from V and 4 bases from J, with 15 bases in between. Germline V gene lookup returns CDR1 SGHKS and CDR2 YYEKEE (reference sequence). The CDR3 is made up of 14 amino acids.

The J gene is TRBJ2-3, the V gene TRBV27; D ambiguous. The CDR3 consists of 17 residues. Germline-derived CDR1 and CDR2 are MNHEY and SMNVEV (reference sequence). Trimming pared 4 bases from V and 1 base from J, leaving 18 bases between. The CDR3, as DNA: TGTGCCAGCAGTTCTTGGATGGTGGAGCGAGGCACAGATACGCAGTATTTT. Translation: CASSSWMVERGTDTQYF.

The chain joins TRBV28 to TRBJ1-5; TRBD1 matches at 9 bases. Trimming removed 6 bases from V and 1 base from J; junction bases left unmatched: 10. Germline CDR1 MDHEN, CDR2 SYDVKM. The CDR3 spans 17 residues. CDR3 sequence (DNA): TGTGCCAGCAGCGCTGACAGGGGGATGTGGAGCAATCAGCCCCAGCATTTT. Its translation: CASSADRGMWSNQPQHF.

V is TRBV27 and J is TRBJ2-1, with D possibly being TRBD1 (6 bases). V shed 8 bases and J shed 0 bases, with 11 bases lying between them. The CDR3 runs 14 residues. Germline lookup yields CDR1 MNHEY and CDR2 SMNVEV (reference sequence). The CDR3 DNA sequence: TGTGCCAGCGGCGAGACAGGCTCCTACAATGAGCAGTTCTTC. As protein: CASGETGSYNEQFF.

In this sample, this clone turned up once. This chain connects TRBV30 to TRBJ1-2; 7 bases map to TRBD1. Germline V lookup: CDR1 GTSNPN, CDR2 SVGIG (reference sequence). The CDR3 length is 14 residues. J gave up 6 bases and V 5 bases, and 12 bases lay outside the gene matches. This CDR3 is CAWASSRGAHGYTF. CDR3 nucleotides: TGTGCCTGGGCCTCCTCCAGGGGGGCGCATGGCTACACCTTC.

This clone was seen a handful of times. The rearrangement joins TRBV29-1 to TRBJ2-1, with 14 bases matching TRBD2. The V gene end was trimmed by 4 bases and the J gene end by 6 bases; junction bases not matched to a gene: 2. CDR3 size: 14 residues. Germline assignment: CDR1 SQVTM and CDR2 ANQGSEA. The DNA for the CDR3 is TGCAGCGTTGCCGGGACTAGCGGGAGCAATGAGCAGTTCTTC. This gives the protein CSVAGTSGSNEQFF.

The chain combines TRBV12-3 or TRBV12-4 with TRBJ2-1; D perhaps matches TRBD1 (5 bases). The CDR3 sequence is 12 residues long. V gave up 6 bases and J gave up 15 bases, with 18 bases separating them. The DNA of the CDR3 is TGTGCCAGCAGCCCAGCAGGGTTTCAGCCGTTCTTC. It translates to CASSPAGFQPFF.

CDR3 sequence (DNA): TGTGCCACCAGCCGCCTCGGGCGCGGGGATACGCAGTATTTT. This gives the protein CATSRLGRGDTQYF. The chain links TRBV15 to TRBJ2-3; the D gene is possibly TRBD2 (5 bases). V gave up 5 bases and J gave up 6 bases, with 15 bases separating them. This CDR3 comprises 14 residues. CDR1 LNHNV and CDR2 YYDKDF come from the germline V gene (reference sequence).

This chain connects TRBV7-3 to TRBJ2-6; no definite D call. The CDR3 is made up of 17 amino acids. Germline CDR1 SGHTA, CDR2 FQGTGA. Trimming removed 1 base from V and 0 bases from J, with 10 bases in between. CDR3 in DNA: TGTGCCAGCAGCTTAATTGCGGCCGGCTCTGGGGCCAACGTCCTGACTTTC. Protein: CASSLIAAGSGANVLTF.

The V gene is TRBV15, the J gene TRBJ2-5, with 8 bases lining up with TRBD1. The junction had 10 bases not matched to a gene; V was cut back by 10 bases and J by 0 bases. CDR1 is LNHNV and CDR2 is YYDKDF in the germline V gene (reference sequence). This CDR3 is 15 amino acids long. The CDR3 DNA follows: TGTGCCAGGAACAACAGGGGGTTACACCAAGAGACCCAGTACTTC. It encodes CARNNRGLHQETQYF.

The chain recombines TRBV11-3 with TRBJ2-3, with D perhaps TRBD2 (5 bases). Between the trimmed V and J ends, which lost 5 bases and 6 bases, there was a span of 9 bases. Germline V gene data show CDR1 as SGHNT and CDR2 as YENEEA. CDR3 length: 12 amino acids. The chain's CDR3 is CASSQGGDTQYF. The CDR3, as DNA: TGTGCCAGCAGCCAAGGCGGGGATACGCAGTATTTT. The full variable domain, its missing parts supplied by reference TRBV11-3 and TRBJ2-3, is EAGVVQSPRYKIIEKKQPVAFWCNPISGHNTLYWYLQNLGQGPELLIRYENEEAVDDSQLPKDRFSAERLKGVDSTLKIQPAELGDSAVYLCASSQGGDTQYFGPGTRLTVL.

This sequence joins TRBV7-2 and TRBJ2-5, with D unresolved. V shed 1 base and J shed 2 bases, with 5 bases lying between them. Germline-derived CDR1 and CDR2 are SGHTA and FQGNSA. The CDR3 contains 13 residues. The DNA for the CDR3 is TGTGCCAGCAGCTTAGAACTTCAAGAGACCCAGTACTTC. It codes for CASSLELQETQYF.

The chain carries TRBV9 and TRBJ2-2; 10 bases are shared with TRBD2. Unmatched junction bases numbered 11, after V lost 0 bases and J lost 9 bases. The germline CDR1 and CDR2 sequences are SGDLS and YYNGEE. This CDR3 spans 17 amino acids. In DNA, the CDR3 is TGTGCCAGCAGCGTAGAACTAGCGGGACCGAGGTCCCGGGAGCTGTTTTTT. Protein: CASSVELAGPRSRELFF.

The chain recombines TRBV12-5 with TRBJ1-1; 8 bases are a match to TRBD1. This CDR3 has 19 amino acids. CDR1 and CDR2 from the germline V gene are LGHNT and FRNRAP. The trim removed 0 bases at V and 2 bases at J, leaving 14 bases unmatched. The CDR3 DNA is TGTGCTAGTGGTTTGGTACTCTCGTTAAAGGACAGGGACAACACTGAAGCTTTCTTT. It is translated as CASGLVLSLKDRDNTEAFF.

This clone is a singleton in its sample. The CDR3 nucleotides are TGTGCCAGTAGTATACGATGGCGCGAGGCCCAGTACTTC. Translating it yields CASSIRWREAQYF. The chain employs TRBV19 and TRBJ2-5; D is uncertain. CDR1 LNHDA and CDR2 SQIVND come from the germline V gene (reference sequence). CDR3 length equals 13 residues. The ends were cut back, 2 bases at V and 9 bases at J, with 13 bases in the middle.

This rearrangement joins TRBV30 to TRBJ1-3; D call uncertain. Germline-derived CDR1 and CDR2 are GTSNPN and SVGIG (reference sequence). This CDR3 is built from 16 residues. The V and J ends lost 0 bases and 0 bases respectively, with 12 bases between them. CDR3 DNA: TGTGCCTGGAGTGTAGGGAGCGGCCTCTCTGGAAACACCATATATTTT. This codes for CAWSVGSGLSGNTIYF. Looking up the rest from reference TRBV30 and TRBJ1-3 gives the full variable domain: SQTIHQWPATLVQPVGSPLSLECTVEGTSNPNLYWYRQAAGRGLQLLFYSVGIGQISSEVPQNLSASRPQDRQFILSSKKLLLSDSGFYLCAWSVGSGLSGNTIYFGEGSWLTVV.

CDR3 DNA sequence: TGTGCCTGGAGTATAGCGGGAGGGCCCGATACGCAGTATTTT. It is translated as CAWSIAGGPDTQYF. The chain combines TRBV30 with TRBJ2-3; 11 bases are a match to TRBD2. CDR3 length equals 14 residues. J gave up 6 bases and V 2 bases, and 4 bases lay outside the gene matches. CDR1 is GTSNPN, CDR2 SVGIG, per germline (reference sequence).

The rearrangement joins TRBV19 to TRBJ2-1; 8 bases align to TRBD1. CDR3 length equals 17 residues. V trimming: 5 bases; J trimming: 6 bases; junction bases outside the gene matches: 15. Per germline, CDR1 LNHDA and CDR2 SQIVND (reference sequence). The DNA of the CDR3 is TGTGCCAGTAGTGCCACCCTGGGACAGGACCACCCCAATGAGCAGTTCTTC. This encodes CASSATLGQDHPNEQFF.

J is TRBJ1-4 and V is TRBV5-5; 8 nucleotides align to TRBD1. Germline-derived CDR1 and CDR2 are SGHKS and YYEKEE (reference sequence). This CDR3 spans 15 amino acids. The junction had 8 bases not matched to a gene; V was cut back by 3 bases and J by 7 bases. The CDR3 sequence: CASSSLQGEVEKLFF. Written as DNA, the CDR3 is TGTGCCAGCAGCTCACTACAGGGGGAGGTTGAAAAACTGTTTTTT. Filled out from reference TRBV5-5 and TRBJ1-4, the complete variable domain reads DAGVTQSPTHLIKTRGQQVTLRCSPISGHKSVSWYQQVLGQGPQFIFQYYEKEERGRGNFPDRFSARQFPNYSSELNVNALLLGDSALYLCASSSLQGEVEKLFFGSGTQLSVL.

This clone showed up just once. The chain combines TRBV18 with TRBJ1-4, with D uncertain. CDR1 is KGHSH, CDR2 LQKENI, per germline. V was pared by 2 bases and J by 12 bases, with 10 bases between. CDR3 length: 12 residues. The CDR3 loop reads CASSPTGSELFF. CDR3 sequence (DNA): TGTGCCAGCTCACCAACGGGGTCGGAACTGTTTTTT.